Shown below are 32 T cell receptor beta chains from a single sample sequenced in a study of blood T cell repertoires in COVID-19. Sequencing was performed with immunoSEQ multiplex PCR; in TCRdb, only in-frame clones are kept and a portion is missing. The sample has a few hundred thousand clones; 65% to 90% are singletons. The sample consisted of PBMCs or T cells enriched from blood (not recorded which). These TCRs come from a woman in her forties with acute COVID-19.

This chain uses TRBV28 with TRBJ1-2, with D perhaps TRBD1 (5 bases). The V and J ends lost 7 bases and 2 bases respectively, with 20 bases between them. The CDR3 has 16 residues. CDR1 is MDHEN and CDR2 is SYDVKM in the germline V gene. This CDR3 is CASILRPAGGNYGYTF. In DNA form, the CDR3 reads TGTGCCAGCATCTTACGCCCCGCGGGGGGAAACTATGGCTACACCTTC.

The rearrangement joins TRBV3-1 (or the pseudogene TRBV3-2) to TRBJ2-7; TRBD2 matches 8 bases. Germline V gene lookup returns CDR1 LGHDT and CDR2 YNNKEL (reference sequence). V lost 5 bases, J lost 3 bases, and 9 bases stayed unmatched. This CDR3 is 15 amino acids long. The CDR3 reads CASSSRGAGGYEQYF. The CDR3, as DNA: TGTGCCAGCAGCTCTAGGGGGGCGGGAGGCTACGAGCAGTACTTC.

The chain is built from TRBV27 and TRBJ2-1; TRBD1 might be the D (6 bases). With 2 bases removed from V and 4 bases from J, the gap between germline ends came to 9 bases. There are 14 residues in the CDR3. Germline assignment: CDR1 MNHEY and CDR2 SMNVEV (reference sequence). CDR3 region: CASSLLGTYNEQFF. The CDR3 region has the DNA TGTGCCAGCAGTTTACTGGGGACATACAATGAGCAGTTCTTC.

This chain links TRBV27 with TRBJ2-2; 7 bases agree with TRBD2. Germline-derived CDR1 and CDR2 are MNHEY and SMNVEV (reference sequence). This CDR3 contains 16 residues. Unmatched junction bases numbered 10, after V lost 5 bases and J lost 4 bases. The chain's CDR3 is CASSPRLAVATGELFF. DNA of the CDR3: TGTGCCAGCAGTCCACGGCTAGCGGTCGCCACCGGGGAGCTGTTTTTT.

This CDR3 reads CATSNYREGQETQYF. The CDR3 DNA follows: TGTGCCACCAGTAACTACAGGGAGGGCCAAGAGACCCAGTACTTC. The chain links TRBV24-1 to TRBJ2-5; the D gene is possibly TRBD2 (7 bases). The CDR3 runs 15 residues. The V end lost 6 bases, the J end lost 1 base, and 14 bases lay between the germline ends. Per the germline V gene, CDR1 is KGHDR and CDR2 is SFDVKD.

V and J are TRBV2 and TRBJ2-3; 9 nucleotides line up with TRBD2. The CDR3 spans 18 residues. The V segment lost 6 bases and the J segment 0 bases; nucleotides outside the gene matches: 13. Per germline, CDR1 SNHLY and CDR2 FYNNEI. CDR3 nucleotides: TGTGCCAGCAGGGGAATAGCGGGAGCACGAAGGAGCACAGATACGCAGTATTTT. Residues: CASRGIAGARRSTDTQYF.

The rearrangement uses TRBV19 and TRBJ1-1; possibly TRBD1 for D (6 bases). Trimming pared 7 bases from V and 0 bases from J, leaving 9 bases between. Germline V lookup: CDR1 LNHDA, CDR2 SQIVND (reference sequence). This CDR3 is 13 amino acids long. CDR3 in amino acids: CASKWTVNTEAFF. The CDR3 region has the DNA TGTGCCAGTAAGTGGACAGTGAACACTGAAGCTTTCTTT.

This sequence joins TRBV24-1 and TRBJ2-2, with TRBD1 matching 9 bases. Germline CDR1 and CDR2: KGHDR and SFDVKD. This CDR3 has 17 amino acids. With 7 bases clipped from V and 3 bases from J, the junction kept 11 bases outside the gene matches. The CDR3 loop is CATRPGQGWRDTGELFF. In nucleotides, the CDR3 is TGTGCCACCAGACCGGGACAGGGTTGGAGAGACACCGGGGAGCTGTTTTTT.

This chain joins TRBV4-2 and TRBJ2-3; D possibly corresponds to TRBD2 (5 bases). Germline V gene data show CDR1 as LGHNA and CDR2 as YNFKEQ. V was pared by 1 base and J by 1 base, with 9 bases between. The CDR3 runs 15 residues. This chain's CDR3 is CASSQVGVGTDTQYF. The CDR3 bases are TGTGCCAGCAGCCAAGTCGGGGTCGGCACAGATACGCAGTATTTT.

V and J are TRBV18 and TRBJ1-5; 9 bases agree with TRBD1. The CDR3 loop spans 13 amino acids. V shed 6 bases, J shed 5 bases, and the junction held 2 bases outside the gene matches. CDR1 KGHSH and CDR2 LQKENI come from the germline V gene. CDR3 coding DNA: TGTGCCAGCTCTTGGGACAGGGATCAGCCCCAGCATTTT. Its protein product is CASSWDRDQPQHF.

This chain uses TRBV19 with TRBJ2-7; D unclear. Germline CDR1 LNHDA, CDR2 SQIVND (reference sequence). Deletions cut 3 bases from V and 6 bases from J, with 12 bases between. There are 13 residues in the CDR3. Here the CDR3 reads CASSIRNGAEQYF. Written as DNA, the CDR3 is TGTGCCAGTAGTATTCGGAATGGAGCCGAGCAGTACTTC. Looking up the rest from reference TRBV19 and TRBJ2-7 gives the full variable domain: DGGITQSPKYLFRKEGQNVTLSCEQNLNHDAMYWYRQDPGQGLRLIYYSQIVNDFQKGDIAEGYSVSREKKESFPLTVTSAQKNPTAFYLCASSIRNGAEQYFGPGTRLTVT.

The V gene is TRBV6-5, the J gene TRBJ1-1; the D gene is possibly TRBD1 (5 bases). V was trimmed by 6 bases and J by 1 base, leaving 15 bases between them. CDR3 length equals 15 residues. Germline CDR1 and CDR2: MNHEY and SVGAGI. CDR3 sequence (DNA): TGTGCCAGCAGAACAACGTGGCAGGGGAACACTGAAGCTTTCTTT. Its translation: CASRTTWQGNTEAFF.

The chain employs TRBV15 and TRBJ2-1; D gene ambiguous. CDR3 length equals 15 residues. Per germline, CDR1 LNHNV and CDR2 YYDKDF (reference sequence). V lost 0 bases to trimming and J lost 5 bases, with 11 bases between them. The CDR3 bases are TGTGCCACCAGCAGAGATCGATCGAGGAACAATGAGCAGTTCTTC. Translation gives CATSRDRSRNNEQFF.

In this sample, this clone turned up a few times. V gene TRBV28 combines with J gene TRBJ2-7, with D unresolved. Trimming shortened V by 3 bases and J by 6 bases, and 15 bases separated the two germline ends. The V gene's germline CDR1 is MDHEN and CDR2 SYDVKM. The CDR3 has 14 residues. The CDR3 is CASSFLSPSPEQYF. In DNA, the CDR3 is TGTGCCAGCAGTTTCCTCTCCCCTAGTCCCGAGCAGTACTTC.

The chain couples TRBV5-1 to TRBJ1-2, with D perhaps matching TRBD1 (5 bases). The CDR3 sequence is 13 residues long. Looked up from germline, CDR1 is SGHRS and CDR2 is YFSETQ. The V end was cut by 0 bases, the J end by 12 bases, with 15 bases between. In DNA form, the CDR3 reads TGCGCCAGCAGCTTGGCGGGGGAGACGGGGCACACCTTC. It translates to CASSLAGETGHTF. The complete variable domain, with remaining parts taken from reference TRBV5-1 and TRBJ1-2, reads KAGVTQTPRYLIKTRGQQVTLSCSPISGHRSVSWYQQTPGQGLQFLFEYFSETQRNKGNFPGRFSGRQFSNSRSEMNVSTLELGDSALYLCASSLAGETGHTFGSGTRLTVV.

This clone appeared a single time. The J gene is TRBJ2-5, the V gene TRBV6-5, with TRBD2 as a possible D gene (5 bases). Germline V lookup: CDR1 MNHEY, CDR2 SVGAGI. With 7 bases removed from V and 4 bases from J, the gap between germline ends came to 16 bases. The CDR3 is 14 amino acids. This CDR3 reads CASILTPEGETQYF. Written as DNA, the CDR3 is TGTGCCAGCATTTTGACCCCCGAGGGAGAGACCCAGTACTTC.

In this sample, this clone turned up once. The rearrangement uses TRBV27 and TRBJ1-5; TRBD1 matches at 12 bases. This CDR3 comprises 18 residues. Germline values: CDR1 MNHEY, CDR2 SMNVEV (reference sequence). Losses at the gene ends were 8 bases for V and 0 bases for J; bases not matched to a gene: 11. The DNA of the CDR3 is TGTGCCAGCCGCGCAAGGGGGGACAGGGGGCGTAGCAATCAGCCCCAGCATTTT. Its protein is CASRARGDRGRSNQPQHF.

The chain has TRBV28 and TRBJ1-4; 7 bases align to TRBD1. V dropped 8 bases and J dropped 4; count of bases not matched to a gene: 10. The germline V gene encodes CDR1 MDHEN and CDR2 SYDVKM. CDR3 length: 15 residues. CDR3 sequence: CASRRSGTDNEKLFF. The CDR3 DNA follows: TGTGCCAGCCGACGGTCGGGGACAGATAATGAAAAACTGTTTTTT.

V and J are TRBV14 and TRBJ2-1; 7 positions agree with TRBD1. The length of the CDR3 is 16 residues. Germline V CDR1 and CDR2: SGHDN, FVKESK. V was pared by 2 bases and J by 7 bases, with 11 bases of the junction left unmatched. The CDR3 spells CASSQIGARGRNEQFF. CDR3 nucleotide sequence: TGTGCCAGCAGCCAAATCGGGGCGAGGGGGCGGAATGAGCAGTTCTTC.

This sequence joins TRBV6-2 or TRBV6-3 and TRBJ2-7; 13 bases match TRBD2. V shed 5 bases, J shed 4 bases, and the junction held 2 bases outside the gene matches. There are 14 residues in the CDR3. Germline V gene sequence: CDR1 MNHEY, CDR2 SVGEGT. The CDR3 protein is CASSRTSGSYEQYF. The CDR3 coding sequence is TGTGCCAGCAGTAGGACTAGCGGGAGTTACGAGCAGTACTTC.

This sequence joins TRBV19 and TRBJ1-5; D gene uncertain. The V gene's germline CDR1 is LNHDA and CDR2 SQIVND (reference sequence). Trimming pared 7 bases from V and 7 bases from J, leaving 14 bases between. This CDR3 is 13 amino acids long. The CDR3 DNA reads as TGTGCCAGTAATTCTCCGAGTCGACAGCCCCAGCATTTT. This translates into CASNSPSRQPQHF.

V and J are TRBV7-9 and TRBJ2-5; TRBD1 agrees at 9 bases. Germline CDR1 and CDR2: SEHNR and FQNEAQ (reference sequence). V was pared by 4 bases and J by 5 bases, with 5 bases of the junction left unmatched. The CDR3 spans 14 residues. The CDR3: CASSSNRGRETQYF. The DNA for the CDR3 is TGTGCCAGCAGCTCCAACAGGGGGCGGGAGACCCAGTACTTC.

Only one count was recorded for this clone. This rearrangement joins TRBV7-9 to TRBJ2-7; 11 bases match TRBD2. The J segment lost 5 bases and the V segment lost 4 bases, leaving 10 bases of the junction unmatched. Germline-derived CDR1 and CDR2 are SEHNR and FQNEAQ (reference sequence). This CDR3 contains 16 residues. CDR3 loop: CASSSAIAGGRHEQYF. DNA of the CDR3: TGTGCCAGCAGCTCCGCAATAGCGGGAGGGCGCCACGAGCAGTACTTC.

V and J are TRBV5-4 and TRBJ1-5; D gene uncertain. Germline assignment: CDR1 SGHNT and CDR2 YYREEE (reference sequence). Trimming shortened V by 0 bases and J by 5 bases, and 12 bases separated the two germline ends. This CDR3 spans 15 amino acids. In nucleotides, the CDR3 is TGTGCCAGCAGCTTGGGAGGGAGACCTCATCAGCCCCAGCATTTT. Protein sequence: CASSLGGRPHQPQHF.

This clone was picked up one time. The V and J genes are TRBV7-2 and TRBJ1-3; tentative D call: TRBD1 (6 bases). This CDR3 comprises 15 residues. V lost 5 bases, J lost 0 bases, and 11 bases lay in between. The germline gives CDR1 SGHTA, CDR2 FQGNSA. CDR3 residues: CASSLMDSSGNTIYF. CDR3 sequence (DNA): TGTGCCAGCAGCCTAATGGACAGCTCTGGAAACACCATATATTTT.

This clone was recorded a few times. The rearrangement links TRBV7-9 to TRBJ2-7; 10 nucleotides line up with TRBD1. This CDR3 is built from 14 residues. Germline V gene data show CDR1 as SEHNR and CDR2 as FQNEAQ (reference sequence). V lost 3 bases and J lost 6; bases outside the gene matches: 5. This CDR3 is CASSFPGQGIEQYF. As DNA, the CDR3 is TGTGCCAGCAGCTTTCCGGGACAGGGGATCGAGCAGTACTTC.

The chain combines TRBV27 with TRBJ2-1; D call uncertain. The CDR3 contains 11 residues. Trimming left V 8 bases short and J 3 bases short, with 5 bases between. Per germline, CDR1 MNHEY and CDR2 SMNVEV (reference sequence). CDR3 coding DNA: TGTGCCAGCGGCTTCTACAATGAGCAGTTCTTC. The encoded protein is CASGFYNEQFF.

The J gene is TRBJ1-1, the V gene TRBV27; D remains unclear. V lost 1 base to trimming and J lost 0 bases, with 9 bases between them. Germline loops: CDR1 MNHEY, CDR2 SMNVEV (reference sequence). This CDR3 has 15 residues. CDR3 in amino acids: CASSLYWQLNTEAFF. CDR3 nucleotide sequence: TGTGCCAGCAGTTTATATTGGCAGTTGAACACTGAAGCTTTCTTT.

The CDR3 region is CASSPGSGTEQYF. CDR3 sequence (DNA): TGTGCCAGCAGCCCAGGGAGCGGGACCGAGCAGTACTTC. V usage is TRBV7-8 and J usage is TRBJ2-7; TRBD2 aligns across 7 bases. CDR3 length equals 13 residues. Per germline, CDR1 SGHVS and CDR2 FQNEAQ. The V and J ends lost 5 bases and 6 bases, in that order; junction bases with no gene match: 7.

The chain links TRBV7-2 to TRBJ1-5; D may be TRBD1 (6 bases). Germline CDR1 and CDR2: SGHTA and FQGNSA. Trimming shortened V by 2 bases and J by 0 bases, and 8 bases separated the two germline ends. The CDR3 consists of 15 residues. The CDR3, as DNA: TGTGCCAGCAGCTTAATCAGGGGTAGCAATCAGCCCCAGCATTTT. It translates to CASSLIRGSNQPQHF.

The V gene is TRBV5-4, the J gene TRBJ2-7; 9 bases map to TRBD2. The CDR3 is 15 residues long. Germline CDR1 reads SGHNT; CDR2 reads YYREEE (reference sequence). V was clipped by 2 bases and J by 2 bases; unmatched bases: 5. CDR3 sequence reads: CASSLGAGGPYEQYF. CDR3 in DNA: TGTGCCAGCAGCTTAGGGGCGGGAGGGCCCTACGAGCAGTACTTC.

The chain couples TRBV28 to TRBJ2-1; TRBD2 is a possible D gene (5 bases). In germline, CDR1 is MDHEN, CDR2 SYDVKM. Trimming left V 4 bases short and J 2 bases short, with 12 bases between. The CDR3 is 15 residues long. The CDR3, as DNA: TGTGCCAGCAGTTCCCTAAGCGGAACCTACAATGAGCAGTTCTTC. Translated: CASSSLSGTYNEQFF.